The TCR beta chain under discussion was sequenced for a study of cytomegalovirus exposure and HLA in healthy donors. Study-level points and caveats: Some highly shared sequence variants likely arose as a pipeline artifact.

V shed 0 bases and J 3 bases; nucleotides not matched to a gene: 3. The CDR3 contains 15 residues. Germline V CDR1 and CDR2: SGHTA, FQGTGA. With respect to this clone: The antigen is unknown.

Primers included in the PCR were 60 Vbeta and 13 Jbeta primers. Here immunoSEQ multiplex PCR was the method, and the copy in TCRdb shows in-frame clones only, minus some. The sample has under 150,000 clones, 9.4% seen once; the top ten hold about 1.7%. Sequenced material: PBMCs. This TCR was sampled from a male donor in good health and CMV-seronegative. The rearrangement links TRBV7-3 to TRBJ2-5; 8 bases are shared with TRBD2. The DNA for the CDR3 is TGTGCCAGCAGCTTAACGGGCGGGGGGAAAGAGACCCAGTACTTC. Amino acids: CASSLTGGGKETQYF.